These 19 T cell receptor beta chains originate from one sample sequenced in a study of blood T cell repertoires in COVID-19. TCRdb's table, derived via immunoSEQ multiplex PCR, lists solely in-frame clones and lacks some. Among 62,000 or so clones, 75% to 90% were seen once, and the ten largest hold about 8.1%. Sequencing was performed on peripheral blood. The receptors were gathered from a man in his fifties or sixties with active COVID-19.

The genes are TRBV18 and TRBJ2-7; weak D call: TRBD1 (6 bases). Germline lookup yields CDR1 KGHSH and CDR2 LQKENI. Trimming stripped 2 bases from V and 2 bases from J, with 13 bases between. The CDR3 is 15 amino acids. CDR3 loop: CASSPGQGHTYEQYF. DNA for the CDR3: TGTGCCAGCTCACCAGGGCAGGGGCATACCTACGAGCAGTACTTC.

This chain joins TRBV27 and TRBJ2-1, with TRBD1 matching over 10 bases. The V segment lost 5 bases and the J segment 7 bases; nucleotides outside the gene matches: 8. The CDR3 totals 15 residues. Germline CDR1 MNHEY, CDR2 SMNVEV (reference sequence). The CDR3, as DNA: TGTGCCAGCAGTGGGGGACAGGGGATAAGGAATGAGCAGTTCTTC. It encodes CASSGGQGIRNEQFF.

The chain couples TRBV5-1 to TRBJ2-1; 7 bases map to TRBD2. The trim removed 5 bases at V and 0 bases at J, leaving 5 bases unmatched. The CDR3 is 15 residues long. CDR1 SGHRS and CDR2 YFSETQ come from the germline V gene. CDR3 coding DNA: TGCGCCAGCAGGGGGCGGACTAGCTCCTACAATGAGCAGTTCTTC. Translating gives CASRGRTSSYNEQFF.

The chain combines TRBV7-3 with TRBJ2-6; weak D call: TRBD1 (5 bases). Germline V gene data show CDR1 as SGHTA and CDR2 as FQGTGA. There are 12 residues in the CDR3. Between the trimmed V and J ends, which lost 2 bases and 12 bases, there was a span of 8 bases. The CDR3 reads CASSLAGIVLTF. The CDR3 region has the DNA TGTGCCAGCAGCTTAGCAGGGATCGTCCTGACTTTC.

This clone was counted once. The rearrangement joins TRBV7-2 to TRBJ1-1; D not certain. The germline gives CDR1 SGHTA, CDR2 FQGNSA. The CDR3 loop spans 13 amino acids. Trimming took off 4 bases at V and 5 bases at J, with 11 bases between the two ends. The CDR3 region is CASSSDTLTEAFF. The CDR3 nucleotides are TGTGCCAGCAGCTCCGACACCTTAACTGAAGCTTTCTTT.

The chain couples TRBV2 to TRBJ2-1; 10 bases agree with TRBD2. Germline CDR1 is SNHLY and CDR2 is FYNNEI. CDR3 length equals 16 residues. V lost 1 base and J lost 7; bases outside the gene matches: 7. The CDR3 DNA reads as TGTGCCAGCAGTGAAGAAGCGGGGGGGTTTGGGAATGAGCAGTTCTTC. This codes for CASSEEAGGFGNEQFF. The complete variable domain, with remaining parts taken from reference TRBV2 and TRBJ2-1, reads EPEVTQTPSHQVTQMGQEVILRCVPISNHLYFYWYRQILGQKVEFLVSFYNNEISEKSEIFDDQFSVERPDGSNFTLKIRSTKLEDSAMYFCASSEEAGGFGNEQFFGPGTRLTVL.

This clone was detected only once. The chain combines TRBV5-5 with TRBJ2-6, with TRBD1 identical over 8 bases. The germline V gene has CDR1 SGHKS and CDR2 YYEKEE (reference sequence). This CDR3 is built from 17 residues. With 1 base clipped from V and 0 bases from J, the junction kept 3 bases outside the gene matches. The CDR3 loop is CASSLYQGASGANVLTF. The CDR3 DNA reads TGTGCCAGCAGCTTGTATCAGGGGGCCTCTGGGGCCAACGTCCTGACTTTC.

The V call is TRBV10-1, the J call TRBJ2-2; 8 bases map to TRBD2. This CDR3 has 15 residues. Per the germline V gene, CDR1 is WNHNN and CDR2 is SYGVQD (reference sequence). The trim removed 3 bases at V and 5 bases at J, leaving 5 bases unmatched. The CDR3 DNA follows: TGCGCCAGCAGTGACGGGGGGGGCCGGACCGGGGAGCTGTTTTTT. It yields the protein CASSDGGGRTGELFF.

This clone was counted only a few times. The chain is built from TRBV5-1 and TRBJ2-2; 10 nucleotides align to TRBD1. Per germline, CDR1 SGHRS and CDR2 YFSETQ. V lost 5 bases to trimming and J lost 3 bases; unmatched junction nucleotides: 7. This CDR3 has 16 residues. In nucleotides, the CDR3 is TGCGCCAGCAGTCCTCCCGGGACAGGGGACACCGGGGAGCTGTTTTTT. Protein product: CASSPPGTGDTGELFF.

The chain couples TRBV21-1 to TRBJ1-2; the D call TRBD1 from the table was never checked on the DNA. TRBV21-1 is shown as a pseudogene. The CDR3 totals 18 residues. CDR3 nucleotide sequence: TGTGCCAGCTACCTCAGTTCAGGCAGGAAAGTTGTCTACTATGGCTACACCTTC. Translation: CASYLSSGRKVVYYGYTF.

The chain joins TRBV7-3 to TRBJ2-3; 8 nucleotides agree with TRBD2. This CDR3 is built from 17 residues. V lost 4 bases to trimming and J lost 0 bases; unmatched junction nucleotides: 9. Germline assignment: CDR1 SGHTA and CDR2 FQGTGA. The CDR3 DNA is TGTGCCAGCAGCTCCCGGGGGGGTGGCGGTAGCACAGATACGCAGTATTTT. Residues: CASSSRGGGGSTDTQYF.

The CDR3 is CASSSQARVLVGYNEQFF. CDR3 bases: TGCGCCAGCAGCTCCCAAGCCAGGGTTTTGGTGGGATACAATGAGCAGTTCTTC. V and J are TRBV10-1 and TRBJ2-1; TRBD1 is a possible D gene (5 bases). In germline, CDR1 is WNHNN, CDR2 SYGVQD (reference sequence). With 6 bases removed from V and 4 bases from J, the gap between germline ends came to 25 bases. This CDR3 contains 18 residues.

This rearrangement joins TRBV10-2 to TRBJ2-7; TRBD1 agrees at 8 bases. The CDR3 extends over 15 amino acids. V shed 3 bases, J shed 2 bases, and the junction held 6 bases outside the gene matches. Looked up from germline, CDR1 is WSHSY and CDR2 is SAAADI. CDR3 residues: CASSEVGTGTYEQYF. CDR3 nucleotide sequence: TGCGCCAGCAGTGAAGTCGGGACAGGCACCTACGAGCAGTACTTC.

V is TRBV5-1 and J is TRBJ1-2, with 10 bases aligning to TRBD1. Germline CDR1 SGHRS, CDR2 YFSETQ. The CDR3 sequence is 15 residues long. The junction had 10 bases not matched to a gene; V was cut back by 4 bases and J by 7 bases. CDR3 nucleotide sequence: TGCGCCAGCAGCCTCCTCCTCGACAGGGGGCCTGGCTACACCTTC. This translates into CASSLLLDRGPGYTF.

The chain carries TRBV21-1 and TRBJ2-3; TRBD2 was called by the table and not checked on the DNA. TRBV21-1 is listed as a pseudogene. The CDR3 covers 17 residues. The CDR3: CASSVGRGRSSTDTQYF. The CDR3 DNA sequence: TGTGCCAGCAGCGTCGGTCGGGGGAGGTCTAGCACAGATACGCAGTATTTT.

V gene TRBV10-1 combines with J gene TRBJ2-3, with D possibly being TRBD2 (5 bases). Germline V gene sequence: CDR1 WNHNN, CDR2 SYGVQD (reference sequence). The V end was cut by 8 bases, the J end by 1 base, with 10 bases between. This CDR3 is built from 13 residues. CDR3 coding DNA: TGCGCCAGCGGAGAGGGAGGCACAGATACGCAGTATTTT. Translated: CASGEGGTDTQYF.

This chain links TRBV5-4 with TRBJ1-5; 7 bases line up with TRBD1. CDR3 length: 16 amino acids. Germline V gives CDR1 SGHNT, CDR2 YYREEE (reference sequence). V shed 3 bases, J shed 4 bases, and the junction held 10 bases outside the gene matches. CDR3: CASSSRTGVTNQPQHF. CDR3 DNA sequence: TGTGCCAGCAGCTCCAGGACAGGCGTAACGAATCAGCCCCAGCATTTT.

CDR3: CASSSGMGGYTF. CDR3 in DNA: TGTGCCAGCAGTTCAGGGATGGGGGGCTACACCTTC. The gene calls are TRBV27 and TRBJ1-2; D is possibly TRBD1 (5 bases). There are 12 residues in the CDR3. With 4 bases removed from V and 8 bases from J, the gap between germline ends came to 11 bases. The germline gives CDR1 MNHEY, CDR2 SMNVEV (reference sequence).

A few counts support this clone. V is TRBV3-1 (or the pseudogene TRBV3-2) and J is TRBJ1-5, with TRBD1 identical over 10 bases. CDR1 and CDR2 from the germline V gene are LGHDT and YNNKEL (reference sequence). The CDR3 is 16 residues long. The V and J ends lost 4 bases and 3 bases, in that order; junction bases with no gene match: 6. The CDR3 DNA sequence: TGTGCCAGCAGCCTTTCGGGACAGGGGTTCAATCAGCCCCAGCATTTT. This encodes CASSLSGQGFNQPQHF.